The 8 T cell receptor beta chains listed next were all sequenced from one sample in a study of beta chain features in type 1 diabetes. Expressed TCRB transcripts got sequenced, as all isolated RNA was reverse transcribed. Assay used: immunoSEQ multiplex PCR; TCRdb lists only in-frame clones, some missing. This table has 900,000 or so clones, 15% to 20% appearing once. The sequenced sample was naive CD4+ T cells from blood. The receptor set was obtained from a woman in her late teens or twenties in good health.

In this sample, this clone turned up a few times. This chain uses TRBV27 with TRBJ2-7; 9 bases are a match to TRBD2. Germline CDR1 is MNHEY and CDR2 is SMNVEV (reference sequence). Germline trimming cut 5 bases from V and 3 bases from J; bases unmatched to any gene: 5. This CDR3 is 14 amino acids long. CDR3 in DNA: TGTGCCAGCAGTCGGCTAGCGGGACTCTACGAGCAGTACTTC. Translated, it gives CASSRLAGLYEQYF.

A few counts support this clone. The chain combines TRBV6-5 with TRBJ2-2; no clear D. The CDR3 length is 15 residues. Germline V gene sequence: CDR1 MNHEY, CDR2 SVGAGI. Trimming shortened V by 6 bases and J by 6 bases, and 17 bases separated the two germline ends. The DNA for the CDR3 is TGTGCCAGCAGCCCGAACCTATGGCGTCCCGGGGAGCTGTTTTTT. This codes for CASSPNLWRPGELFF.

The chain joins TRBV5-4 to TRBJ2-1; D is possibly TRBD1 (5 bases). CDR3 length: 15 residues. V lost 0 bases to trimming and J lost 2 bases, with 9 bases between them. The germline CDR1 and CDR2 sequences are SGHNT and YYREEE (reference sequence). This chain's CDR3 is CASSLDQGTYNEQFF. In DNA, the CDR3 is TGTGCCAGCAGCTTGGACCAGGGTACCTACAATGAGCAGTTCTTC. Based on the CDR3 plus reference TRBV5-4 and TRBJ2-1, the full variable domain is ETGVTQSPTHLIKTRGQQVTLRCSSQSGHNTVSWYQQALGQGPQFIFQYYREEENGRGNFPPRFSGLQFPNYSSELNVNALELDDSALYLCASSLDQGTYNEQFFGPGTRLTVL.

The chain recombines TRBV28 with TRBJ2-1; tentatively, D is TRBD2 (6 bases). V lost 8 bases and J lost 3, with 11 bases in between. The CDR3 spans 13 residues. The germline CDR1 and CDR2 sequences are MDHEN and SYDVKM. CDR3 protein: CASGGGNYNEQFF. The CDR3 bases are TGTGCCAGCGGTGGGGGGAACTACAATGAGCAGTTCTTC.

The rearrangement joins TRBV29-1 to TRBJ1-4; no clear D gene. This CDR3 region has 14 residues. V was cut by 5 bases and J by 0 bases, with 10 bases left in between. Germline values: CDR1 SQVTM, CDR2 ANQGSEA. The CDR3 is CSVRKGATNEKLFF. The CDR3 DNA reads as TGCAGCGTTCGTAAGGGAGCAACTAATGAAAAACTGTTTTTT.

The chain has TRBV6-4 and TRBJ1-5, with D hard to call. V was cut by 0 bases and J by 6 bases, with 6 bases left in between. The germline V gene has CDR1 MRHNA and CDR2 SNTAGT. The CDR3 spans 13 residues. The CDR3 region is CASSDSKSQPQHF. CDR3 nucleotides: TGTGCCAGCAGTGACTCGAAGTCTCAGCCCCAGCATTTT.

The rearrangement links TRBV4-1 to TRBJ2-1, with 9 bases lining up with TRBD2. The germline V gene has CDR1 MGHRA and CDR2 YSYEKL. V lost 0 bases to trimming and J lost 0 bases; unmatched junction nucleotides: 9. This CDR3 is built from 19 residues. The CDR3 protein is CASSQDSSGRTSSYNEQFF. CDR3 coding DNA: TGCGCCAGCAGCCAAGATTCGAGCGGGAGGACCAGCTCCTACAATGAGCAGTTCTTC.

There are a few counts of this clone. The genes are TRBV6-6 and TRBJ2-3, with D perhaps TRBD2 (6 bases). CDR1 and CDR2 (germline): MNHNY, SVGAGI (reference sequence). Trimming cost V 2 bases and J 4 bases, with 13 bases left between them. The CDR3 covers 15 residues. The CDR3 sequence: CASSYVTGEPDTQYF. As DNA, the CDR3 is TGTGCCAGCAGTTACGTCACGGGGGAGCCAGATACGCAGTATTTT.